The sample holds many counts of the clone carrying this T cell receptor beta chain. TCRdb used MiXCR to reprocess the 5' RACE reads, holding one entry per CDR3 protein. Among hundreds of thousands of distinct CDR3 sequences listed, roughly 9.4% were seen once. Germline-derived CDR1 and CDR2 are ENHRY and SYGVKD. V lost 11 bases, J lost 6 bases, and 19 bases lay in between. The length of the CDR3 is 13 residues. These data come from a study of T cells after yellow fever vaccination. The clonotype comes from a man younger than 35 who received the YFV17D yellow fever vaccine. The rearrangement uses TRBV10-3 and TRBJ1-2; D gene uncertain. The input for sequencing was PBMCs, taken on the day of the first yellow fever vaccination. CDR3 sequence reads: CAVAGPWEDGYTF. DNA for the CDR3: TGTGCCGTAGCCGGGCCCTGGGAGGATGGCTACACCTTC.